One and the same sample provided the 32 T cell receptor beta chains below, sequenced in a study of CD8+ T cells in alopecia areata. Regarding treatment: oral pan-JAK inhibitor, 5-10 mg twice daily. Peripheral blood samples and lesional scalp punch biopsies were obtained from alopecia areata patients. Sequencing used cDNA as its template, made by extracting RNA and reverse transcribing it. Using immunoSEQ multiplex PCR, the repertoire was profiled, and TCRdb retains in-frame clones only, with some absent. The repertoire holds under 4,000 clones, with under 85% as singletons. Sequenced material: skin, taken at week 24, from a patient treated with tofacitinib. Receptors were obtained from a human donor with alopecia areata.

This rearrangement joins TRBV5-6 to TRBJ2-7; D is uncertain. The CDR3 has 15 residues. Trimming left V 4 bases short and J 1 base short, with 15 bases between. Germline CDR1 is SGHDT and CDR2 is YYEEEE. DNA for the CDR3: TGTGCCAGCAGCCTTGACTCCTATTATTCCTACGAGCAGTACTTC. Amino acid sequence: CASSLDSYYSYEQYF.

The genes are TRBV14 and TRBJ1-1; D is undetermined. Trimming pared 0 bases from V and 1 base from J, leaving 3 bases between. The length of the CDR3 is 13 residues. Germline CDR1 is SGHDN and CDR2 is FVKESK. This CDR3 is CASSQDRNTEAFF. The CDR3 nucleotides are TGTGCCAGCAGCCAAGATAGGAACACTGAAGCTTTCTTT.

The gene calls are TRBV4-1 and TRBJ2-7; no firm D call. Germline loops: CDR1 MGHRA, CDR2 YSYEKL. The ends were cut back, 2 bases at V and 9 bases at J, with 11 bases in the middle. CDR3 length: 12 amino acids. CDR3 DNA: TGCGCCAGCAGCCAATCGGGCCCCCGGCAGTACTTC. This codes for CASSQSGPRQYF.

This sequence joins TRBV19 and TRBJ2-2; D is perhaps TRBD1 (6 bases). Trimming removed 4 bases at V and 1 base at J, with 7 bases between. The CDR3 loop spans 14 amino acids. Germline values: CDR1 LNHDA, CDR2 SQIVND (reference sequence). CDR3 sequence: CASSRGQNTGELFF. DNA for the CDR3: TGTGCCAGTAGTAGGGGACAGAACACCGGGGAGCTGTTTTTT.

The chain employs TRBV5-5 and TRBJ2-1, with 14 bases identical to TRBD2. V gave up 2 bases and J gave up 9 bases; unmatched junction bases: 10. Germline V gene data show CDR1 as SGHKS and CDR2 as YYEKEE (reference sequence). The CDR3 is 17 residues long. This chain's CDR3 is CASSFLRLAGGPGEQFF. The CDR3 DNA is TGTGCCAGCAGCTTTCTCCGACTAGCGGGGGGGCCGGGTGAGCAGTTCTTC.

The rearrangement uses TRBV12-5 and TRBJ2-2; 7 bases align to TRBD1. The CDR3 sequence is 14 residues long. Germline V gene lookup returns CDR1 LGHNT and CDR2 FRNRAP. V gave up 6 bases and J gave up 1 base; unmatched junction bases: 2. CDR3 loop: CASGRQGNTGELFF. DNA for the CDR3: TGTGCTAGTGGACGACAGGGGAACACCGGGGAGCTGTTTTTT.

The genes are TRBV7-9 and TRBJ2-1; D unresolved. Trimming shortened V by 11 bases and J by 2 bases, and 10 bases separated the two germline ends. Germline lookup yields CDR1 SEHNR and CDR2 FQNEAQ (reference sequence). The CDR3 has 12 amino acids. The CDR3 is CAYSIPYNEQFF. CDR3 nucleotide sequence: TGTGCCTATAGTATTCCCTACAATGAGCAGTTCTTC.

The CDR3 DNA follows: TGTGCCAGCAGCCCGGGGACAGGGGTGGCCTACGAGCAGTACTTC. Residues: CASSPGTGVAYEQYF. The chain joins TRBV7-6 to TRBJ2-7, with 10 bases fitting TRBD1. The trim removed 5 bases at V and 2 bases at J, leaving 6 bases unmatched. The V gene's germline CDR1 is SGHVS and CDR2 FNYEAQ. The CDR3 loop spans 15 amino acids.

The rearrangement links TRBV27 to TRBJ1-4; 7 positions match TRBD1. The CDR3 spans 16 residues. Trimming removed 6 bases from V and 6 bases from J; junction bases left unmatched: 13. Per germline, CDR1 MNHEY and CDR2 SMNVEV (reference sequence). The CDR3 DNA follows: TGTGCCAGCAGCCCCCCTAACAGGGGAGGAGATGAAAAACTGTTTTTT. This translates into CASSPPNRGGDEKLFF.

The chain combines TRBV7-8 with TRBJ1-4; unclear D gene. CDR1 is SGHVS and CDR2 is FQNEAQ in the germline V gene. The CDR3 is made up of 13 amino acids. V lost 8 bases to trimming and J lost 8 bases, with 15 bases between them. This CDR3 is CASATRGYEKLFF. DNA for the CDR3: TGTGCCAGCGCGACGCGCGGGTACGAAAAACTGTTTTTT.

The V and J genes are TRBV5-1 and TRBJ2-5; a weak D match, TRBD1 (5 bases). The CDR3 has 16 residues. The germline V gene encodes CDR1 SGHRS and CDR2 YFSETQ. Trimming left V 0 bases short and J 4 bases short, with 16 bases between. As DNA, the CDR3 is TGCGCCAGCAGCTTGGACTGGGGCCCGACCCGAGAGACCCAGTACTTC. This encodes CASSLDWGPTRETQYF.

V usage is TRBV5-1 and J usage is TRBJ2-7; D is unresolved. V was cut by 4 bases and J by 0 bases, with 11 bases left in between. Germline V gene lookup returns CDR1 SGHRS and CDR2 YFSETQ. The CDR3 spans 14 residues. Written as DNA, the CDR3 is TGCGCCAGCAGCCTTGTGACGAGCTCCTACGAGCAGTACTTC. Its protein is CASSLVTSSYEQYF.

J is TRBJ2-3 and V is TRBV29-1; 8 positions match TRBD1. Trimming at V came to 5 bases and at J to 2 bases, leaving 6 bases not matched to a gene. The CDR3 covers 14 residues. Germline V lookup: CDR1 SQVTM, CDR2 ANQGSEA. This CDR3 is CSVMTGANTDTQYF. Written as DNA, the CDR3 is TGCAGCGTTATGACAGGGGCCAACACAGATACGCAGTATTTT.

This clone was recorded a few times. The V gene is TRBV6-6, the J gene TRBJ1-6; D gene ambiguous. The CDR3 is made up of 12 amino acids. Germline loops: CDR1 MNHNY, CDR2 SVGAGI (reference sequence). The V end lost 7 bases, the J end lost 9 bases, and 10 bases lay between the germline ends. In DNA form, the CDR3 reads TGTGCCAGCAAGGGAATGGGTTCACCCCTCCACTTT. Translation gives CASKGMGSPLHF.

This clone was recorded once. This sequence joins TRBV29-1 and TRBJ2-7; D remains ambiguous. CDR1 and CDR2 (germline): SQVTM, ANQGSEA. The V end was cut by 7 bases, the J end by 7 bases, with 14 bases between. The CDR3 covers 11 residues. The DNA for the CDR3 is TGCAGCGCTTCCGTCGGGTCGGAGCAGTACTTC. Protein: CSASVGSEQYF.

V is TRBV7-9 and J is TRBJ1-6; D not resolved. CDR3 length: 15 amino acids. Trimming pared 2 bases from V and 0 bases from J, leaving 5 bases between. Germline V CDR1 and CDR2: SEHNR, FQNEAQ (reference sequence). The CDR3 DNA follows: TGTGCCAGCAGCTTAACGAGCTCCTATAATTCACCCCTCCACTTT. Its translation is CASSLTSSYNSPLHF.

The chain joins TRBV6-6 to TRBJ1-5; 9 bases match TRBD1. The CDR3 has 15 amino acids. Germline assignment: CDR1 MNHNY and CDR2 SVGAGI (reference sequence). Trimming cost V 5 bases and J 8 bases; bases outside gene matches: 10. CDR3 sequence reads: CASSDYRGRVEPQHF. The CDR3 DNA is TGTGCCAGCAGTGACTACAGGGGGCGAGTAGAGCCCCAGCATTTT.

The chain uses TRBV11-2 and TRBJ2-3; D unresolved. This CDR3 region has 14 residues. V was shortened by 7 bases and J by 2 bases, with 13 bases between the two germline ends. Germline-derived CDR1 and CDR2 are SGHAT and FQNNGV. The CDR3 bases are TGTGCCAGCACTGGTAGCAGCTCCACAGATACGCAGTATTTT. Translation: CASTGSSSTDTQYF.

V and J are TRBV6-1 and TRBJ1-4; D gene ambiguous. Germline lookup yields CDR1 MNHNS and CDR2 SASEGT. This CDR3 region has 12 residues. With 5 bases removed from V and 8 bases from J, the gap between germline ends came to 9 bases. This chain's CDR3 is CASSPPREKLFF. The CDR3 DNA reads TGTGCCAGCAGTCCACCCCGGGAAAAACTGTTTTTT.

This chain connects TRBV10-3 to TRBJ1-5; D is uncertain. V was clipped by 2 bases and J by 3 bases, with 2 bases between them. This CDR3 is 12 amino acids long. The germline V gene has CDR1 ENHRY and CDR2 SYGVKD. The CDR3 reads CAISETNQPQHF. CDR3 nucleotide sequence: TGTGCCATCAGTGAGACCAATCAGCCCCAGCATTTT.

This chain connects TRBV6-6 to TRBJ2-5, with TRBD2 matching over 9 bases. Germline V gene lookup returns CDR1 MNHNY and CDR2 SVGAGI (reference sequence). Germline trimming cut 2 bases from V and 11 bases from J; bases unmatched to any gene: 9. The CDR3 runs 14 residues. DNA of the CDR3: TGTGCCAGCAGTTACGGCGGGGGGGCCTTAGAGCAGTACTTC. The encoded protein is CASSYGGGALEQYF.

The chain links TRBV4-2 to TRBJ1-1, with a possible D match to TRBD1 (5 bases). The CDR3 totals 14 residues. V dropped 1 base and J dropped 4 bases, with 10 bases sitting between them. The V gene's germline CDR1 is LGHNA and CDR2 YNFKEQ. The CDR3 nucleotides are TGTGCCAGCAGCCAAGGGGGGGAGGGCACTGAAGCTTTCTTT. This translates into CASSQGGEGTEAFF.

The CDR3 spells CASSSSPTGNGEQYF. CDR3 bases: TGTGCCAGCAGCTCCAGCCCGACAGGGAACGGAGAGCAGTACTTC. V and J are TRBV13 and TRBJ2-7, with TRBD1 identical over 7 bases. The CDR3 consists of 15 residues. Germline lookup yields CDR1 PRHDT and CDR2 FYEKMQ (reference sequence). Trimming removed 4 bases from V and 7 bases from J; junction bases left unmatched: 13.

The chain combines TRBV5-4 with TRBJ2-4; tentatively, D is TRBD1 or TRBD2 (5 bases each). The CDR3 extends over 13 amino acids. Germline assignment: CDR1 SGHNT and CDR2 YYREEE (reference sequence). With 0 bases removed from V and 8 bases from J, the gap between germline ends came to 9 bases. CDR3 DNA: TGTGCCAGCAGCTTGGAACTAGGGGACATTCAGTACTTC. Protein sequence: CASSLELGDIQYF. The variable domain in full, completed from reference TRBV5-4 and TRBJ2-4, reads ETGVTQSPTHLIKTRGQQVTLRCSSQSGHNTVSWYQQALGQGPQFIFQYYREEENGRGNFPPRFSGLQFPNYSSELNVNALELDDSALYLCASSLELGDIQYFGAGTRLSVL.

J is TRBJ2-1 and V is TRBV23-1; 7 nucleotides align to TRBD2. TRBV23-1 is recorded as an ORF, its role being uncertain. V shed 1 base and J 4 bases; nucleotides not matched to a gene: 4. The CDR3 extends over 15 amino acids. The CDR3 nucleotides are TGCGCCAGCAGTCAATGGTGGGGGGGTTACAATGAGCAGTTCTTC. Translated, it gives CASSQWWGGYNEQFF.

This chain uses TRBV29-1 with TRBJ1-1, with 9 bases fitting TRBD1. CDR1 and CDR2 (germline): SQVTM, ANQGSEA. The CDR3 sequence is 13 residues long. J was trimmed by 1 base and V by 6 bases; bases with no gene match: 3. In DNA form, the CDR3 reads TGCAGCGTCAACAGGGGGCCGAACACTGAAGCTTTCTTT. Its protein is CSVNRGPNTEAFF.

The chain carries TRBV6-1 and TRBJ2-1, with D perhaps being TRBD1 or TRBD2 (7 bases each). CDR3 size: 13 residues. Between the trimmed V and J ends, which lost 7 bases and 10 bases, there was a span of 17 bases. Germline values: CDR1 MNHNS, CDR2 SASEGT. CDR3 sequence: CASTPGGAGEQFF. The CDR3 DNA reads TGTGCCAGCACTCCAGGGGGGGCCGGGGAGCAGTTCTTC.

The gene calls are TRBV5-6 and TRBJ2-5; the match to TRBD1 covers 9 bases. Germline CDR1 SGHDT, CDR2 YYEEEE. CDR3 length equals 16 residues. After removal of 4 bases from V and 5 bases from J, the junction contained 12 bases not matched to a gene. The CDR3 region has the DNA TGTGCCAGCAGCCTCCGCCCGGGACAGGGAATGGAGACCCAGTACTTC. Protein: CASSLRPGQGMETQYF.

The chain carries TRBV6-6 and TRBJ2-2, with D unclear. Germline lookup yields CDR1 MNHNY and CDR2 SVGAGI (reference sequence). Trimming cost V 0 bases and J 4 bases, with 6 bases left between them. This CDR3 spans 14 amino acids. CDR3 sequence (DNA): TGTGCCAGCAGTTACTCCCCCGTCACCGGGGAGCTGTTTTTT. This sequence encodes CASSYSPVTGELFF.

The chain has TRBV6-6 and TRBJ2-3; 7 bases are a match to TRBD2. Per the germline V gene, CDR1 is MNHNY and CDR2 is SVGAGI (reference sequence). V shed 5 bases and J 1 base; nucleotides not matched to a gene: 3. The CDR3 loop spans 14 amino acids. The CDR3 region is CASSPRGGTDTQYF. The DNA for the CDR3 is TGTGCCAGCAGTCCCCGGGGGGGCACAGATACGCAGTATTTT.

The chain has TRBV6-1 and TRBJ2-1; D is tentatively TRBD1 or TRBD2 (5 bases each). CDR3 length equals 13 residues. The V and J ends lost 5 bases and 10 bases respectively, with 15 bases between them. Germline values: CDR1 MNHNS, CDR2 SASEGT. CDR3 residues: CASSLHGAREQFF. The CDR3 DNA reads TGTGCCAGCAGTCTTCACGGGGCGCGAGAGCAGTTCTTC.

V is TRBV9 and J is TRBJ2-3; the D gene is possibly TRBD1 (5 bases). V lost 0 bases and J lost 0, with 8 bases in between. The germline CDR1 and CDR2 sequences are SGDLS and YYNGEE. The CDR3 runs to 15 residues. Here the CDR3 reads CASSVGRQSTDTQYF. The CDR3 DNA is TGTGCCAGCAGCGTAGGGAGACAGAGCACAGATACGCAGTATTTT.